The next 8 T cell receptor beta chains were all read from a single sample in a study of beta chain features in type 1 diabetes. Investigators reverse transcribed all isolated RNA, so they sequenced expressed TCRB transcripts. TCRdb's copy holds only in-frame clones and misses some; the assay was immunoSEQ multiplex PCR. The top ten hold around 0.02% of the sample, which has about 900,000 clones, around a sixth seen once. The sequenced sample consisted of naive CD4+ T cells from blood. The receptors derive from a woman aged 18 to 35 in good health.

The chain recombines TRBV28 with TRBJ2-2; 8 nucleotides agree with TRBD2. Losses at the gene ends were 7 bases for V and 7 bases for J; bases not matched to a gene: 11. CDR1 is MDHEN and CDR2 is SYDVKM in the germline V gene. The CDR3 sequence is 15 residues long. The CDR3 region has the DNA TGTGCCAGCATCGAGCCGGGTCTAGCGGGCGGGGAGCTGTTTTTT. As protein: CASIEPGLAGGELFF.

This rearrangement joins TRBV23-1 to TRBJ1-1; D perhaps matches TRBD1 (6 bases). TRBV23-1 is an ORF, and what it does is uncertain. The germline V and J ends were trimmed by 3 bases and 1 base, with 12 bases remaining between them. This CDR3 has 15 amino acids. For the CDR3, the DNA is TGCGCCAGCAGTCAGGGCGGACAGCGGAACACTGAAGCTTTCTTT. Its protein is CASSQGGQRNTEAFF.

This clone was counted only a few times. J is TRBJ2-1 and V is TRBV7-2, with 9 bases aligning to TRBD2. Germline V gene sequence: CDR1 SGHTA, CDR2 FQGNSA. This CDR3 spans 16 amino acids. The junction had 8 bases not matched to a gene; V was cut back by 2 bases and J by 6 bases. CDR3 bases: TGTGCCAGCAGCTTAAAAGCGGGAGGAGGGGTCAATGAGCAGTTCTTC. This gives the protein CASSLKAGGGVNEQFF.

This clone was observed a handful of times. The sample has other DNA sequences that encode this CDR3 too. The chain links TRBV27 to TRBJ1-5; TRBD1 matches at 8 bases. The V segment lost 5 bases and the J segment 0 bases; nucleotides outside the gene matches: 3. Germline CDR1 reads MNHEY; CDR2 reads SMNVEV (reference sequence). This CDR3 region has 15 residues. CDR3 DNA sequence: TGTGCCAGCAGTCCTGACAGGGGTAGCAATCAGCCCCAGCATTTT. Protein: CASSPDRGSNQPQHF.

The CDR3 is CSASYGYTF. The CDR3 bases are TGCAGTGCTAGCTATGGCTACACCTTC. The chain is built from TRBV20-1 and TRBJ1-2; D call uncertain. This CDR3 contains 9 residues. Looked up from germline, CDR1 is DFQATT and CDR2 is SNEGSKA (reference sequence). The V gene lost 3 bases and the J gene lost 4 bases, with 0 bases spanning the gap.

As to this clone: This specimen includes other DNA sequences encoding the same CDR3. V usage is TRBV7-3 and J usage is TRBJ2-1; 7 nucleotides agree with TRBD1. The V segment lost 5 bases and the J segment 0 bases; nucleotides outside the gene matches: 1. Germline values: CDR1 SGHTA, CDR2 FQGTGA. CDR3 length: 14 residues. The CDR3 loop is CASSPGGSYNEQFF. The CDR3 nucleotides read TGTGCCAGCAGCCCAGGGGGCTCCTACAATGAGCAGTTCTTC.

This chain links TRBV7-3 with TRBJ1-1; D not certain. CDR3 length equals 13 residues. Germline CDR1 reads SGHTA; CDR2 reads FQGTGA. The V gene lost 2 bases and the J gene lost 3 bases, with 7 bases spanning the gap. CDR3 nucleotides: TGTGCCAGCAGCTTAGTCCGTCACACTGAAGCTTTCTTT. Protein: CASSLVRHTEAFF. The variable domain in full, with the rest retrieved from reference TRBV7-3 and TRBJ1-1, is GAGVSQTPSNKVTEKGKYVELRCDPISGHTALYWYRQSLGQGPEFLIYFQGTGAADDSGLPNDRFFAVRPEGSVSTLKIQRTERGDSAVYLCASSLVRHTEAFFGQGTRLTVV.

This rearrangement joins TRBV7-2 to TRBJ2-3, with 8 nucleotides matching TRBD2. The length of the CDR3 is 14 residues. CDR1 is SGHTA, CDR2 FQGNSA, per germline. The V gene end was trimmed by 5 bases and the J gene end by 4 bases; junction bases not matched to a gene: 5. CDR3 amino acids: CASSPGGGPDTQYF. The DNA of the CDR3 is TGTGCCAGCAGCCCCGGGGGGGGTCCAGATACGCAGTATTTT.